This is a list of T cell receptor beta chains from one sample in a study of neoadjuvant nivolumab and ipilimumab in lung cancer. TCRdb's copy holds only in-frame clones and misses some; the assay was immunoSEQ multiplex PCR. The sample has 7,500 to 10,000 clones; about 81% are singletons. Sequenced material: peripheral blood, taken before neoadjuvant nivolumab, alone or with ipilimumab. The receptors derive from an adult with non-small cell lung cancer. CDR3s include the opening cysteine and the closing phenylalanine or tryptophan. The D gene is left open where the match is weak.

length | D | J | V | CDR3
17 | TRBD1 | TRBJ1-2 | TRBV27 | CASSSGTGPVSSYGYTF
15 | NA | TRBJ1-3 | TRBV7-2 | CASSLDLRLGNTIYF
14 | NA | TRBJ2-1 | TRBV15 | CATSRASSYNEQFF
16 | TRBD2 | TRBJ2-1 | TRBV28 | CASSSSGTSGYNEQFF
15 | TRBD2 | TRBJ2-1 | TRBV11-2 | CASSSRGLAGNEQFF
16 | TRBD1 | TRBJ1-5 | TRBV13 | CASSTGAAAGNQPQHF
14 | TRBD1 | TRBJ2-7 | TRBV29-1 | CSAVGTASNYEQYF
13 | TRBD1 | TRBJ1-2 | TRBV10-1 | CAITGQGNYGYTF
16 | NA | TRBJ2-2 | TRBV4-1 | CASSQRGTTNTGELFF
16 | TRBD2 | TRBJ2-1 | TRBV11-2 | CATSKGTSEFYNEQFF
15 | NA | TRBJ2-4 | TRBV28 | CASSWGSAAKNIQYF
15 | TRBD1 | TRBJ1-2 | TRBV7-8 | CASSTGQGRSYGYTF
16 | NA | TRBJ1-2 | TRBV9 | CASSLPLDRLNYGYTF
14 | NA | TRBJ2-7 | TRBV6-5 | CASSYSWLLDEQYF
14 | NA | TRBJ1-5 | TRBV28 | CASSSFRSNQPQHF
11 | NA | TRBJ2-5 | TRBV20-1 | CSAREPETQYF
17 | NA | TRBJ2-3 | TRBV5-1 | CASSLAGSWRDGDTQYF
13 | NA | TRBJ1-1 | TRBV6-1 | CASSVKLNTEAFF
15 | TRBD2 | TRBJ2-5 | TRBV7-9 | CASSLEASGSETQYF
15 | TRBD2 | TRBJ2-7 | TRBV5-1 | CASSSAGTSGTEQYF
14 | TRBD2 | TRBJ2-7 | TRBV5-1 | CASSLLAGDHEQYF
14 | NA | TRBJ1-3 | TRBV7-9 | CASSLGLSGNTIYF
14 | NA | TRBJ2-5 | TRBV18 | CASSPRVAEETQYF
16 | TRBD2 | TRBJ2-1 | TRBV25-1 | CASSESVVAGYNEQFF
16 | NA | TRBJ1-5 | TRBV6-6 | CASSPRRGLSNQPQHF
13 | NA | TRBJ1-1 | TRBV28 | CASSLMSLTEAFF
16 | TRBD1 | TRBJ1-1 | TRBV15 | CATSRERTGVNTEAFF
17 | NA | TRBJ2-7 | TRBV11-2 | CASSLGVTGTPNYEQYF
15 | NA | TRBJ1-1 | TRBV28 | CASSLLQGGGTEAFF
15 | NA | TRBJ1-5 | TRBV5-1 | CASSFAGASNQPQHF
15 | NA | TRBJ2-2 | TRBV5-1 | CASSRTDANTGELFF
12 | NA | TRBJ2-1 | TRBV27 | CASSLYGRGQFF
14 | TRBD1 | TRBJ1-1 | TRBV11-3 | CASSSGGLNTEAFF
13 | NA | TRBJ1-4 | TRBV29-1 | CSVAAGAGEKLFF
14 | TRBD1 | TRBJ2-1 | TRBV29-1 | CSAVGGTGGNEQFF
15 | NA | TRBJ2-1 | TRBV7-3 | CASRSGEGSYNEQFF
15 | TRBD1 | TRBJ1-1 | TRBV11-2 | CASSKLTGSNTEAFF